One sample yielded the 9 T cell receptor beta chains listed below, sequenced in a study of T cell repertoires in cytomegalovirus infection. Each CDR3 protein is one row after TCRdb ran MiXCR on the reads. The sample holds some 250,000 distinct CDR3 sequences, 9.1% seen once. Sequencing was carried out using PBMCs. The origin of the receptors is a human donor in good health (CMV status not recorded). Some clones in this sample may be carry-over from other donors' samples.

This clonotype has more than one count but fewer than ten. V is TRBV14 and J is TRBJ2-7, with D possibly called TRBD1 or TRBD2 (5 bases each). There are 16 residues in the CDR3. V was pared by 3 bases and J by 3 bases, with 18 bases between. Per germline, CDR1 SGHDN and CDR2 FVKESK. CDR3 coding DNA: TGTGCCAGCAGCCAGGGGCGGGCTTCGTCGGGCTACGAGCAGTACTTC. This encodes CASSQGRASSGYEQYF.

The V call is TRBV7-2, the J call TRBJ2-3; a weak D match, TRBD1 (5 bases). CDR1 SGHTA and CDR2 FQGNSA come from the germline V gene. V was pared by 3 bases and J by 9 bases, with 13 bases between. This CDR3 has 13 amino acids. This chain's CDR3 is CASSLDGAGTQYF. In DNA, the CDR3 is TGTGCCAGCAGCTTGGACGGAGCAGGGACGCAGTATTTT.

Many counts were recorded for this clonotype. This chain joins TRBV7-2 and TRBJ2-1; 8 bases are shared with TRBD2. There are 13 residues in the CDR3. Germline trimming cut 5 bases from V and 15 bases from J; bases unmatched to any gene: 12. Germline V gene data show CDR1 as SGHTA and CDR2 as FQGNSA. The CDR3: CASSVETAGDAFF. CDR3 nucleotide sequence: TGTGCCAGCAGCGTCGAGACAGCGGGGGATGCGTTCTTC.

The table lists this clonotype with a few counts. The chain links TRBV7-9 to TRBJ2-7, with D tentatively TRBD1 (5 bases). The CDR3 consists of 13 residues. Trimming took off 2 bases at V and 6 bases at J, with 11 bases between the two ends. From germline, CDR1 is SEHNR and CDR2 FQNEAQ (reference sequence). The CDR3 is CASSLLQVVEQYF. As DNA, the CDR3 is TGTGCCAGCAGCTTATTACAGGTAGTCGAGCAGTACTTC.

The rearrangement uses TRBV19 and TRBJ1-4; D unclear. V lost 4 bases, J lost 8 bases, and 20 bases lay in between. This CDR3 has 16 residues. Germline V gives CDR1 LNHDA, CDR2 SQIVND (reference sequence). The CDR3 here is CASSKVPPRQGEKLFF. In nucleotides, the CDR3 is TGTGCCAGTAGTAAGGTCCCCCCTCGACAAGGCGAAAAACTGTTTTTT.

A few counts support this clonotype. The chain carries TRBV2 and TRBJ1-5, with 9 bases lining up with TRBD1. The germline gives CDR1 SNHLY, CDR2 FYNNEI. The length of the CDR3 is 14 residues. J was trimmed by 8 bases and V by 7 bases; bases with no gene match: 9. The CDR3 nucleotides read TGTGCCAGCACCAAAACCCGGACAGGGGAGCCCCAGCATTTT. Translated, it gives CASTKTRTGEPQHF.

This clonotype was picked up many times. The chain employs TRBV3-1 and TRBJ2-3; D is uncertain. Per the germline V gene, CDR1 is LGHDT and CDR2 is YNNKEL (reference sequence). Trimming left V 1 base short and J 1 base short, with 12 bases between. The CDR3 has 16 residues. CDR3 amino acids: CASSQGLRSGTDTQYF. DNA for the CDR3: TGTGCCAGCAGCCAAGGTCTCCGGTCGGGCACAGATACGCAGTATTTT.

This clonotype was counted at least ten times. V is TRBV20-1 and J is TRBJ1-2, with D possibly matching TRBD1 (6 bases). The V gene's germline CDR1 is DFQATT and CDR2 SNEGSKA (reference sequence). This CDR3 region has 17 residues. Between the trimmed V and J ends, which lost 5 bases and 2 bases, there was a span of 24 bases. This CDR3 reads CSAPLIRQAIPNYGYTF. The CDR3 nucleotides read TGCAGTGCTCCCCTAATACGACAGGCTATCCCGAACTATGGCTACACCTTC.

The V gene is TRBV20-1, the J gene TRBJ2-7, with D maybe TRBD2 (6 bases). CDR1 and CDR2 from the germline V gene are DFQATT and SNEGSKA (reference sequence). V dropped 7 bases and J dropped 0 bases, with 16 bases sitting between them. CDR3 length equals 14 residues. CDR3 nucleotides: TGCAGTGGGATCCGGGACTCAACCTCCTACGAGCAGTACTTC. Translating gives CSGIRDSTSYEQYF.